Sequencing of this TCR beta chain was carried out in a study of blood T cell repertoires in COVID-19. TCRdb's table, derived via immunoSEQ multiplex PCR, lists solely in-frame clones and lacks some. The sample shows 250,000 to 350,000 clones, 85% of them seen only once. The CDR3 is 13 residues long. The germline V gene encodes CDR1 LNHDA and CDR2 SQIVND (reference sequence). Trimming pared 3 bases from V and 6 bases from J, leaving 9 bases between. The sequenced sample was peripheral blood. The V gene is TRBV19, the J gene TRBJ1-5, with D unresolved. The clonotype originates from a woman in her fifties or sixties with active or convalescent COVID-19. This chain's CDR3 is CASSIPPFQPQHF. CDR3 coding DNA: TGTGCCAGTAGTATCCCCCCGTTTCAGCCCCAGCATTTT. Based on the CDR3 plus reference TRBV19 and TRBJ1-5, the full variable domain is DGGITQSPKYLFRKEGQNVTLSCEQNLNHDAMYWYRQDPGQGLRLIYYSQIVNDFQKGDIAEGYSVSREKKESFPLTVTSAQKNPTAFYLCASSIPPFQPQHFGDGTRLSIL.